One sample yielded the 24 T cell receptor beta chains listed below, sequenced in a study of early T cells in non-severe SARS-CoV-2 infection. MiXCR was run by TCRdb on the 5' RACE reads, yielding one entry per CDR3 protein. The top ten hold 6.4% of the sample, which has around 70,000 distinct CDR3 sequences, 11% seen once. The sequenced sample consisted of whole blood. Source of these receptors: an adult who was a healthcare worker with PCR-confirmed SARS-CoV-2 infection or an uninfected control (not recorded which).

This clonotype has just a few counts. The V gene is TRBV18, the J gene TRBJ2-7; maybe TRBD1 (8 bases). The V gene's germline CDR1 is KGHSH and CDR2 LQKENI. V was pared by 4 bases and J by 5 bases, with 15 bases between. This CDR3 spans 14 amino acids. The CDR3 spells CASSLTGGDHEQYF. The CDR3 coding sequence is TGTGCCAGCTCACTCACAGGGGGGGACCACGAGCAGTACTTC.

Worth noting for this clonotype: Being one base from a much bigger clone, this may be a read error. The rearrangement uses TRBV7-6 and TRBJ2-7; TRBD2 matches 10 bases. CDR3 size: 15 residues. From germline, CDR1 is SGHVS and CDR2 FNYEAQ. The CDR3 region has the DNA TGTGCCGGCAGCTTGATGGCTAGCGGGAGCTACGAGCAGTACTTC. It is translated as CAGSLMASGSYEQYF.

This clonotype was observed many times. The genes are TRBV6-6 and TRBJ1-1; possible D gene TRBD1, 5 bases. Germline-derived CDR1 and CDR2 are MNHNY and SVGAGI (reference sequence). The CDR3 contains 11 residues. V was pared by 7 bases and J by 3 bases, with 6 bases between. The CDR3 spells CASTGDTEAFF. The CDR3 nucleotides read TGTGCCAGCACGGGGGACACTGAAGCTTTCTTT.

The CDR3 DNA reads as TGCAGTGCTAGCCGCAGCAATCAGCCCCAGCATTTT. This codes for CSASRSNQPQHF. The chain uses TRBV20-1 and TRBJ1-5; no clear D gene. The CDR3 length is 12 residues. The germline CDR1 and CDR2 sequences are DFQATT and SNEGSKA (reference sequence). V gave up 3 bases and J gave up 1 base, with 4 bases separating them.

The sample holds many counts of this clonotype. The rearrangement links TRBV9 to TRBJ2-7, with D possibly TRBD1 on 5 matching bases. CDR1 SGDLS and CDR2 YYNGEE come from the germline V gene. This CDR3 contains 14 residues. V was trimmed by 2 bases and J by 0 bases, leaving 9 bases between them. The CDR3 DNA sequence: TGTGCCAGCAGCGTTGGACAAAGCTCCTACGAGCAGTACTTC. Translated, it gives CASSVGQSSYEQYF. The full variable domain, rest sourced from reference TRBV9 and TRBJ2-7, is DSGVTQTPKHLITATGQRVTLRCSPRSGDLSVYWYQQSLDQGLQFLIQYYNGEERAKGNILERFSAQQFPDLHSELNLSSLELGDSALYFCASSVGQSSYEQYFGPGTRLTVT.

This chain connects TRBV20-1 to TRBJ2-5; TRBD1 matches 7 bases. With 6 bases clipped from V and 1 base from J, the junction kept 17 bases outside the gene matches. Looked up from germline, CDR1 is DFQATT and CDR2 is SNEGSKA (reference sequence). This CDR3 comprises 17 residues. CDR3: CSALPPFETGIQETQYF. CDR3 coding DNA: TGCAGTGCCCTACCACCCTTCGAGACAGGGATCCAAGAGACCCAGTACTTC.

This clonotype was seen only a few times. This rearrangement joins TRBV6-5 to TRBJ2-1, with a weak D call TRBD2 (5 bases). Per the germline V gene, CDR1 is MNHEY and CDR2 is SVGAGI. Trimming cost V 6 bases and J 0 bases, with 12 bases left between them. The CDR3 contains 15 residues. The CDR3 DNA sequence: TGTGCCAGCAGACAACGGGGATTCTCCTACAATGAGCAGTTCTTC. It yields the protein CASRQRGFSYNEQFF.

This clonotype was seen at least ten times. The rearrangement uses TRBV2 and TRBJ2-1; 10 bases map to TRBD2. CDR3 length: 14 residues. Germline assignment: CDR1 SNHLY and CDR2 FYNNEI. J was trimmed by 7 bases and V by 8 bases; bases with no gene match: 8. CDR3: CASALAGVGNEQFF. CDR3 sequence (DNA): TGTGCCAGCGCCCTAGCGGGAGTTGGGAATGAGCAGTTCTTC.

A few counts support this clonotype. This chain joins TRBV5-1 and TRBJ2-1; perhaps TRBD2 as D (5 bases). This CDR3 is 15 amino acids long. The germline gives CDR1 SGHRS, CDR2 YFSETQ. V was clipped by 2 bases and J by 8 bases, with 17 bases between them. In DNA form, the CDR3 reads TGCGCCAGCAGCTTATCGAGACTACCGTTCGATGAGCAGTTCTTC. Translated, it gives CASSLSRLPFDEQFF.

This clonotype has a count of ten or more. The chain joins TRBV30 to TRBJ2-7; unclear D gene. Germline V gene data show CDR1 as GTSNPN and CDR2 as SVGIG (reference sequence). The CDR3 has 12 amino acids. Trimming took 5 bases from V and 3 from J, leaving 11 bases between them. CDR3: CAWQTVGYEQYF. The CDR3 DNA follows: TGTGCCTGGCAGACGGTAGGCTACGAGCAGTACTTC.

V is TRBV7-9 and J is TRBJ1-2; 10 bases agree with TRBD1. Trimming at V came to 7 bases and at J to 3 bases, leaving 8 bases not matched to a gene. The CDR3 is 15 residues long. Germline loops: CDR1 SEHNR, CDR2 FQNEAQ (reference sequence). The CDR3 region is CASTQDRGNDYGYTF. Written as DNA, the CDR3 is TGTGCCAGCACCCAGGACAGGGGGAACGACTATGGCTACACCTTC. Combining the CDR3 with reference TRBV7-9 and TRBJ1-2 gives the whole variable domain DTGVSQNPRHKITKRGQNVTFRCDPISEHNRLYWYRQTLGQGPEFLTYFQNEAQLEKSRLLSDRFSAERPKGSFSTLEIQRTEQGDSAMYLCASTQDRGNDYGYTFGSGTRLTVV.

The sample holds many counts of this clonotype. V gene TRBV2 combines with J gene TRBJ2-1; 13 bases match TRBD2. Germline CDR1 reads SNHLY; CDR2 reads FYNNEI. The length of the CDR3 is 15 residues. V trimming: 6 bases; J trimming: 8 bases; junction bases outside the gene matches: 7. CDR3 coding DNA: TGTGCCAGCAGGGGACTAGCGGGATTTATAGATGAGCAGTTCTTC. Translated: CASRGLAGFIDEQFF.

This clonotype has a count of ten or more. V is TRBV11-2 and J is TRBJ2-7, with TRBD1 as a possible D gene (6 bases). V was clipped by 4 bases and J by 5 bases, with 18 bases between them. The CDR3 consists of 15 residues. The germline gives CDR1 SGHAT, CDR2 FQNNGV. The CDR3 sequence is CASSSLKTGRHEQYF. The CDR3 region has the DNA TGTGCCAGCAGCTCGCTTAAGACAGGACGCCACGAGCAGTACTTC.

The J gene is TRBJ1-4, the V gene TRBV28; tentative D call: TRBD1 (6 bases). Trimming took off 4 bases at V and 5 bases at J, with 17 bases between the two ends. This CDR3 has 16 amino acids. Per the germline V gene, CDR1 is MDHEN and CDR2 is SYDVKM. The CDR3 region is CASSSPRDTGNEKLFF. For the CDR3, the DNA is TGTGCCAGCAGTTCCCCCCGGGACACGGGGAATGAAAAACTGTTTTTT.

This clonotype was seen a handful of times. The chain joins TRBV7-9 to TRBJ2-5; D remains unclear. Trimming removed 5 bases from V and 1 base from J, with 11 bases in between. This CDR3 spans 14 amino acids. CDR1 is SEHNR and CDR2 is FQNEAQ in the germline V gene (reference sequence). CDR3 sequence: CASSPYSLQETQYF. The CDR3, as DNA: TGTGCCAGCAGCCCCTACAGCCTCCAAGAGACCCAGTACTTC.

This clonotype occurred many times. The chain is built from TRBV12-3 or TRBV12-4 and TRBJ1-6; no reliable D call. CDR3 length equals 15 residues. The germline V and J ends were trimmed by 6 bases and 5 bases, with 14 bases remaining between them. This CDR3 is CASRSKATDNSPLHF. The CDR3 nucleotides read TGTGCCAGCAGATCCAAGGCTACCGATAATTCACCCCTCCACTTT.

CDR3 protein: CSATPSRSGRSNQPQHF. The DNA for the CDR3 is TGCAGTGCAACCCCCTCCAGATCCGGACGTAGCAATCAGCCCCAGCATTTT. This sequence joins TRBV20-1 and TRBJ1-5, with unresolved D. V dropped 6 bases and J dropped 0 bases, with 21 bases sitting between them. CDR3 length: 17 residues. The V gene's germline CDR1 is DFQATT and CDR2 SNEGSKA (reference sequence).

This clonotype was picked up many times. The gene calls are TRBV12-3 or TRBV12-4 and TRBJ2-7; no reliable D call. V dropped 5 bases and J dropped 1 base, with 9 bases sitting between them. The CDR3 has 13 amino acids. The CDR3 region has the DNA TGTGCCAGCAGTCAGGACGGATCCTACGAGCAGTACTTC. This gives the protein CASSQDGSYEQYF.

This clonotype was seen a few times. This sequence joins TRBV7-9 and TRBJ1-4, with TRBD1 matching 8 bases. The J segment lost 12 bases and the V segment lost 5 bases, leaving 14 bases of the junction unmatched. The CDR3 is 15 amino acids. CDR1 is SEHNR, CDR2 FQNEAQ, per germline (reference sequence). In DNA form, the CDR3 reads TGTGCCAGCAGCGGAGTGAGTCAGGGGGCTAAGGAACTGTTTTTT. It translates to CASSGVSQGAKELFF.

The rearrangement uses TRBV28 and TRBJ1-1, with a possible D match to TRBD1 (5 bases). Looked up from germline, CDR1 is MDHEN and CDR2 is SYDVKM. With 1 base removed from V and 4 bases from J, the gap between germline ends came to 10 bases. This CDR3 region has 14 residues. The CDR3 sequence: CASSLFRVATEAFF. The CDR3, as DNA: TGTGCCAGCAGTTTATTCAGGGTCGCCACTGAAGCTTTCTTT.

At least ten counts were recorded for this clonotype. The chain uses TRBV5-1 and TRBJ2-7, with 9 bases that match TRBD2. The CDR3 loop spans 15 amino acids. Trimming cost V 4 bases and J 2 bases; bases outside gene matches: 7. Per germline, CDR1 SGHRS and CDR2 YFSETQ. The CDR3 loop is CASSGVASGTYEQYF. In DNA, the CDR3 is TGCGCCAGCAGCGGGGTGGCTAGCGGGACCTACGAGCAGTACTTC.

This clonotype has ten or more counts. J is TRBJ2-2 and V is TRBV4-3, with 8 bases fitting TRBD2. The CDR3 extends over 20 amino acids. Germline V gene data show CDR1 as LGHNA and CDR2 as YSLEER. V lost 0 bases, J lost 0 bases, and 12 bases stayed unmatched. The CDR3 sequence: CASSQDLVGGGRTNTGELFF. The CDR3, as DNA: TGCGCCAGCAGCCAAGACCTCGTGGGGGGCGGGAGGACGAACACCGGGGAGCTGTTTTTT.

The rearrangement joins TRBV5-1 to TRBJ1-1, with D uncertain. In germline, CDR1 is SGHRS, CDR2 YFSETQ. The germline V and J ends were trimmed by 6 bases and 7 bases, with 19 bases remaining between them. The CDR3 loop spans 14 amino acids. In DNA form, the CDR3 reads TGCGCCAGCAAACTTGCCGGGCCCGAAATTGAAGCTTTCTTT. It is translated as CASKLAGPEIEAFF.

The chain uses TRBV29-1 and TRBJ2-3; D gene unclear. The CDR3 loop spans 13 amino acids. Germline V gives CDR1 SQVTM, CDR2 ANQGSEA. Trimming took off 6 bases at V and 0 bases at J, with 10 bases between the two ends. CDR3 nucleotide sequence: TGCAGCGTCATGAAGCGAAGCACAGATACGCAGTATTTT. Its translation: CSVMKRSTDTQYF.